These T cell receptor beta chains were read from a single sample in a study of beta chain features in type 1 diabetes. Generated by immunoSEQ multiplex PCR, the TCRdb table keeps only in-frame clones and is missing some. This sample yields 250,000 or so clones, of which about 25% are seen a single time; under 5% belongs to the top ten. What was sequenced was central memory CD4+ T cells from blood. These receptors came from a man younger than 45 in good health. Both conserved end residues are part of each CDR3. A D gene is named only where the DNA matches it firmly. Not every row has a clone size; where given, it reads once, few, many or a size class.

D	V	size	J	DNA	CDR3
.	TRBV6-1	few	TRBJ1-1	TGTGCCAGCCGGTCGGGGTTGGGTGAAGCTTTCTTT	CASRSGLGEAFF
.	TRBV30	.	TRBJ1-2	TGTGCCTGGAGTGTACTTGGGGACTCCTATGGCTACACCTTC	CAWSVLGDSYGYTF
TRBD2	TRBV4-1	.	TRBJ2-1	TGCGCCAGCAGCCAAGAATTGGCTAGCGGGGGGTCAAACTCCTACAATGAGCAGTTCTTC	CASSQELASGGSNSYNEQFF
TRBD2	TRBV10-3	few	TRBJ2-1	TGTGCCATCAGTGATAGGGCGGGAGATAACAATGAGCAGTTCTTC	CAISDRAGDNNEQFF
.	TRBV29-1	few	TRBJ2-1	TGCAGCGCCGACCCCCCAGGAAACCCGTACAATGAGCAGTTCTTC	CSADPPGNPYNEQFF
TRBD1	TRBV30	.	TRBJ1-5	TGTGCCTGGAGTATCGGGACAGTCTATAGCAATCAGCCCCAGCATTTT	CAWSIGTVYSNQPQHF
.	TRBV7-2	many	TRBJ2-1	TGTGCCAGCAGCTTAAACCTGGGGTCCTACAATGAGCAGTTCTTC	CASSLNLGSYNEQFF
.	TRBV7-2	few	TRBJ1-2	TGTGCCAGCAGCTTAGGCACAGCTAACTATGGCTACACCTTC	CASSLGTANYGYTF
TRBD2	TRBV5-1	few	TRBJ2-1	TGCGCCAGCAGCTTGGTACTAGCGATGAATGAGCAGTTCTTC	CASSLVLAMNEQFF
.	TRBV6-5	.	TRBJ2-5	TGTGCCAGCAGTTATCGGACAGCCCAAGAGACCCAGTACTTC	CASSYRTAQETQYF
.	TRBV2	.	TRBJ1-2	TGTGCCAGCTCCTGGGAGGGGGAAGTAAATGGCTACACCTTC	CASSWEGEVNGYTF